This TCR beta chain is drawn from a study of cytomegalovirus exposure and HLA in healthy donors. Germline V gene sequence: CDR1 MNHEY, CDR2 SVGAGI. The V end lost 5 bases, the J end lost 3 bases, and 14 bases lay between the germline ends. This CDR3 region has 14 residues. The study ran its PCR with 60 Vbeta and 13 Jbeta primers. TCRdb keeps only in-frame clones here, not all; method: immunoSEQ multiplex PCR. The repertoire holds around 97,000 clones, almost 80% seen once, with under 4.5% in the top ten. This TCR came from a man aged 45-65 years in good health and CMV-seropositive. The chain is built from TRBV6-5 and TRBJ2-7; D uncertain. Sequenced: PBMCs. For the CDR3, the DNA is TGTGCCAGCAGTCCCATCGACATACGCTACGAGCAGTACTTC. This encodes CASSPIDIRYEQYF.